This T cell receptor (beta chain) appears in the sequencing data of a study of tumor T cells in aggressive B-cell lymphoma. Germline V gene sequence: CDR1 SGHNT, CDR2 YENEEA. V gave up 4 bases and J gave up 5 bases, with 14 bases separating them. The CDR3 extends over 14 amino acids. Libraries were prepared by immunoSEQ multiplex PCR; TCRdb keeps only in-frame clonotypes and omits some of them. The table shows under 3,500 clones, with 85% to 95% occurring only once. This sequence joins TRBV11-3 and TRBJ2-5, with D perhaps matching TRBD2 (6 bases). Input material: tumor tissue. The sequence came from an adult with diffuse large B cell lymphoma. The DNA of the CDR3 is TGTGCCAGCAGCTCTAGCGATGGCGCTGAGACCCAGTACTTC. Encoded protein: CASSSSDGAETQYF. The variable domain in full, completed from reference TRBV11-3 and TRBJ2-5, reads EAGVVQSPRYKIIEKKQPVAFWCNPISGHNTLYWYLQNLGQGPELLIRYENEEAVDDSQLPKDRFSAERLKGVDSTLKIQPAELGDSAVYLCASSSSDGAETQYFGPGTRLLVL.